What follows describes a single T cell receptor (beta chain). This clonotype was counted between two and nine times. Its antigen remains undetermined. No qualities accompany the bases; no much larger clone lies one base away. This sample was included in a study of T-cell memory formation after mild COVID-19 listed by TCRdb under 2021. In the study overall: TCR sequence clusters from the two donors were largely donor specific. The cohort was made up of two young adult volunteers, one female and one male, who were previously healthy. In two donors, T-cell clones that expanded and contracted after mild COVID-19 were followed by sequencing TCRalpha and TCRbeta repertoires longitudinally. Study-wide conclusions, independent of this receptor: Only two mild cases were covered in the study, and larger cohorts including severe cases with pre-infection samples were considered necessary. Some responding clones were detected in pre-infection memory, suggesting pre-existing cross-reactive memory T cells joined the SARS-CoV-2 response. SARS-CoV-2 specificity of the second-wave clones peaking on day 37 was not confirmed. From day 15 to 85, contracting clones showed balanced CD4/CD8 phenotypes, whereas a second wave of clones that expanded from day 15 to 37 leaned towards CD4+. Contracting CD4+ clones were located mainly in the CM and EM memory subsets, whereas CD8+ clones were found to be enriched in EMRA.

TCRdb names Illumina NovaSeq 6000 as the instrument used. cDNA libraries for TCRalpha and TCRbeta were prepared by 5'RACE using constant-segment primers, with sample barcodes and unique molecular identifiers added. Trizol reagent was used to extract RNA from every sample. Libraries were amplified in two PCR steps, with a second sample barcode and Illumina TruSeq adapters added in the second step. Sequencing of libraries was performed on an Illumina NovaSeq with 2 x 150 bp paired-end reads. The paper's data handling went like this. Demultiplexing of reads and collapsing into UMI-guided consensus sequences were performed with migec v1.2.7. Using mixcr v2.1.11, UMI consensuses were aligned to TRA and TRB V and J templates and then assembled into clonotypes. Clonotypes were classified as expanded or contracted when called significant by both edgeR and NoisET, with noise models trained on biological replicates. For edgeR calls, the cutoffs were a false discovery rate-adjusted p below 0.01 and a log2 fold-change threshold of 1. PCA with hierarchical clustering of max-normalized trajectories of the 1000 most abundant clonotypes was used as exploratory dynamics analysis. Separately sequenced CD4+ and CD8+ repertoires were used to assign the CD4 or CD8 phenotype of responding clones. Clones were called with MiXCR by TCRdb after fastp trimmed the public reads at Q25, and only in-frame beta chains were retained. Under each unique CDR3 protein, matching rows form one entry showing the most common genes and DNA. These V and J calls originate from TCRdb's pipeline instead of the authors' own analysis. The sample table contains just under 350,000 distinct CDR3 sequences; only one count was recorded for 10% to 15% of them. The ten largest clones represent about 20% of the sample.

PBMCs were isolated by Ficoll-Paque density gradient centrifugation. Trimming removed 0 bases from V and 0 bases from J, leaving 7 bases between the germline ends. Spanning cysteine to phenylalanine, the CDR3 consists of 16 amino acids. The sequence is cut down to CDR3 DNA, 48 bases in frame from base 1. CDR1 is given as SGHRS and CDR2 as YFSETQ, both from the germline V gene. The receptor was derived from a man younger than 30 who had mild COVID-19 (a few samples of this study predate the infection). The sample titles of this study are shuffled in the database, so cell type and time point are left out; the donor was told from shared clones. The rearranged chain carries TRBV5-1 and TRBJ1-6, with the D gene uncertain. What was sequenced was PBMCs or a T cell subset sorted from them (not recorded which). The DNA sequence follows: TGCGCCAGCAGCTTGGCCGAGGGCTCCTATAATTCACCCCTCCACTTT. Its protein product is CASSLAEGSYNSPLHF.